The 6 T cell receptor beta chains reported below all come from one sample, sequenced in a study of Ad26.COV2.S vaccination and SARS-CoV-2 variants. Regarding treatment: about 20 received Ad26.COV2.S at low or high dose, single or two shots; 5 received placebo; per-sample allocation not given. Following the first vaccine or placebo injection, samples were taken on day 63. Clones were read by immunoSEQ multiplex PCR, and TCRdb kept only the in-frame ones, dropping some. The table shows hundreds of thousands of clones, with approximately 92% occurring only once. The source was peripheral blood, collected in a trial of Ad26.COV2.S vaccine versus placebo. Receptor source: a person between 18 and 59 years old who received the Ad26.COV2.S COVID-19 vaccine or a placebo.

The chain uses TRBV27 and TRBJ1-1; 7 nucleotides align to TRBD1. Germline assignment: CDR1 MNHEY and CDR2 SMNVEV (reference sequence). This CDR3 spans 17 amino acids. The junction had 25 bases not matched to a gene; V was cut back by 5 bases and J by 13 bases. The CDR3 reads CASSPLGVVVGDRVGFF. The CDR3 DNA reads TGTGCCAGCAGTCCTCTGGGTGTTGTTGTGGGCGACAGGGTAGGTTTCTTT.

The rearrangement uses TRBV30 and TRBJ1-1; D not resolved. Germline CDR1 reads GTSNPN; CDR2 reads SVGIG (reference sequence). Deletions cut 2 bases from V and 7 bases from J, with 8 bases between. This CDR3 comprises 11 residues. The CDR3 loop reads CAWSRVIEAFF. The CDR3 DNA is TGTGCCTGGAGTCGGGTTATTGAAGCTTTCTTT.

This chain connects TRBV10-3 to TRBJ2-5; 7 bases are a match to TRBD1. Germline-derived CDR1 and CDR2 are ENHRY and SYGVKD. The ends lost 6 bases at V and 0 bases at J; junction bases unmatched: 4. The CDR3 consists of 14 residues. The CDR3 protein is CAISPGTDQETQYF. Written as DNA, the CDR3 is TGTGCCATCAGCCCCGGGACAGACCAAGAGACCCAGTACTTC.

The chain links TRBV4-3 to TRBJ2-2, with 7 bases fitting TRBD2. Trimming removed 3 bases from V and 0 bases from J; junction bases left unmatched: 10. Germline CDR1 reads LGHNA; CDR2 reads YSLEER. There are 18 residues in the CDR3. CDR3 coding DNA: TGCGCCAGCAGCCACAGGATTACTAGCGATTCGAACACCGGGGAGCTGTTTTTT. Its protein product is CASSHRITSDSNTGELFF.

The chain links TRBV6-5 to TRBJ1-5, with D perhaps TRBD1 (6 bases). CDR3 length: 15 residues. V lost 2 bases and J 3 bases, leaving 11 bases between the germline ends. CDR1 is MNHEY, CDR2 SVGAGI, per germline. The CDR3 is CASSYGGADNQPQHF. The CDR3 DNA reads TGTGCCAGCAGTTACGGGGGGGCCGACAATCAGCCCCAGCATTTT.

V is TRBV18 and J is TRBJ2-2, with no clear D. The germline V and J ends were trimmed by 6 bases and 7 bases, with 9 bases remaining between them. Germline V gene data show CDR1 as KGHSH and CDR2 as LQKENI. The CDR3 contains 12 residues. The CDR3 nucleotides are TGTGCCAGCTCGGCGGACGACGGGGAGCTGTTTTTT. Translating it yields CASSADDGELFF.